This T cell receptor (beta chain) emerged from a study of CD8 T cells in ankylosing spondylitis. The study, taken as a whole, reports: Those disease-linked clones were CD8+; they were also relatively rare in peripheral blood. Before this, some motif variants had been reported in reactive arthritis synovial fluid and blood. A TCR beta motif made of eight highly homologous variants seemed typical of ankylosing spondylitis blood.

On this clonotype: As yet, its antigen is unknown.

Each CDR3 protein gets one entry after TCRdb re-called the 5' RACE reads with MiXCR. The table includes hundreds of thousands of distinct CDR3 sequences, about 25% detected once. The sample comprised blood, either unsorted or a sorted T cell fraction (not recorded which). This clonotype was sampled from a male donor with ankylosing spondylitis.

CDR3 residues: CASSAGLAGNEQFF. The DNA for the CDR3 is TGTGCCAGCAGCGCCGGACTAGCGGGGAATGAGCAGTTCTTC. The chain couples TRBV9 to TRBJ2-1; 12 nucleotides line up with TRBD2. V trimming: 3 bases; J trimming: 7 bases; junction bases outside the gene matches: 2. The CDR3 has 14 amino acids. Per germline, CDR1 SGDLS and CDR2 YYNGEE.